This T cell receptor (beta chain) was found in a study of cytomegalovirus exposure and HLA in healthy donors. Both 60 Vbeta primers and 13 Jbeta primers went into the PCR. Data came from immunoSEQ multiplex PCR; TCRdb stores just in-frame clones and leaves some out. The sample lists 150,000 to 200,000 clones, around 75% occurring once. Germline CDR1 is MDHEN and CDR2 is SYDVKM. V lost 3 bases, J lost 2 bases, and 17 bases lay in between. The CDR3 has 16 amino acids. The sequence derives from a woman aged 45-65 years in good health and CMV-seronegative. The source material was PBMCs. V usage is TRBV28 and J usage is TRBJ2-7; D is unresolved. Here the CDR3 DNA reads TGTGCCAGCAGTTTGGGTAGCCTCTCGACCCCCTACGAGCAGTACTTC. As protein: CASSLGSLSTPYEQYF.